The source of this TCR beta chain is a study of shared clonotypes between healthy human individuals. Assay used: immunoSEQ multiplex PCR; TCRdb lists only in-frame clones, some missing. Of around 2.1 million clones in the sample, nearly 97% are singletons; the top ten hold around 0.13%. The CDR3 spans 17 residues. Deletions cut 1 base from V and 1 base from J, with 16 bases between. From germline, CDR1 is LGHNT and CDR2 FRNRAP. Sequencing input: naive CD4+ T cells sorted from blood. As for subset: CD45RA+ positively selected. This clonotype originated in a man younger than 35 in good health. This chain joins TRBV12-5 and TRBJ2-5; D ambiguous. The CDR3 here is CASGLGLLAPLQETQYF. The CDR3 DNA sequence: TGTGCTAGTGGTTTGGGCCTGCTGGCTCCCCTCCAAGAGACCCAGTACTTC. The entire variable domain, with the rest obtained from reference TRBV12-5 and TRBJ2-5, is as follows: DARVTQTPRHKVTEMGQEVTMRCQPILGHNTVFWYRQTMMQGLELLAYFRNRAPLDDSGMPKDRFSAEMPDATLATLKIQPSEPRDSAVYFCASGLGLLAPLQETQYFGPGTRLLVL.